The next 25 T cell receptor beta chains were all read from a single sample in a study of T cells in Graves' hyperthyroidism and ophthalmopathy. It was RNA transcripts that yielded the amplified TCR beta CDR3 regions. HTBI primers were employed in a first-round RT-PCR of the TCR CDR3. TCRdb fed the multiplex PCR reads into MiXCR, producing one record per CDR3 protein. The table lists hundreds of thousands of distinct CDR3 sequences, about 14% of them singletons. Sequencing input: blood. The receptors come from a woman between 50 and 59 years old with Graves' ophthalmopathy.

The chain recombines TRBV19 with TRBJ1-6; maybe TRBD1 (5 bases). This CDR3 comprises 14 residues. Germline loops: CDR1 LNHDA, CDR2 SQIVND (reference sequence). The V gene lost 2 bases and the J gene lost 7 bases, with 9 bases spanning the gap. The chain's CDR3 is CASSILGENSPLHF. CDR3 bases: TGTGCCAGTAGTATATTAGGGGAAAATTCACCCCTCCACTTT.

Ten or more counts support this clonotype. The J gene is TRBJ2-1, the V gene TRBV7-9; the D is unclear. Germline CDR1 SEHNR, CDR2 FQNEAQ (reference sequence). CDR3 length: 12 amino acids. Trimming pared 1 base from V and 9 bases from J, leaving 7 bases between. The CDR3 loop reads CASSLVSTEQFF. CDR3 nucleotide sequence: TGTGCCAGCAGCTTAGTTAGTACTGAGCAGTTCTTC.

The chain couples TRBV29-1 to TRBJ2-1, with 8 bases fitting TRBD2. The CDR3 is made up of 14 amino acids. Losses at the gene ends were 4 bases for V and 2 bases for J; bases not matched to a gene: 4. CDR1 is SQVTM and CDR2 is ANQGSEA in the germline V gene. This CDR3 is CSVGAGDTYNEQFF. The CDR3 DNA sequence: TGCAGCGTTGGAGCGGGAGACACCTACAATGAGCAGTTCTTC.

This clonotype was seen repeatedly, ten times or more. This chain uses TRBV18 with TRBJ2-1; D remains unclear. This CDR3 spans 13 amino acids. Germline CDR1 KGHSH, CDR2 LQKENI. Trimming shortened V by 3 bases and J by 8 bases, and 11 bases separated the two germline ends. The DNA for the CDR3 is TGTGCCAGCTCACCGGAACAATCCGATGAGCAGTTCTTC. It specifies CASSPEQSDEQFF.

At least ten counts were recorded for this clonotype. This chain joins TRBV5-1 and TRBJ2-1; 7 nucleotides align to TRBD2. The CDR3 length is 15 residues. Germline CDR1 and CDR2: SGHRS and YFSETQ. The ends lost 3 bases at V and 7 bases at J; junction bases unmatched: 10. CDR3 DNA sequence: TGCGCCAGCAGCTCAGTGCCGGGCGGGAGAAATGAGCAGTTCTTC. This sequence encodes CASSSVPGGRNEQFF.

This clonotype has a handful of counts. J is TRBJ1-5 and V is TRBV27, with D unresolved. V was trimmed by 0 bases and J by 9 bases, leaving 15 bases between them. The CDR3 consists of 15 residues. The germline gives CDR1 MNHEY, CDR2 SMNVEV (reference sequence). This CDR3 is CASSLSSGNGWPQHF. CDR3 sequence (DNA): TGTGCCAGCAGTTTATCGTCGGGGAACGGATGGCCCCAGCATTTT.

This clonotype was counted many times. The J gene is TRBJ1-1, the V gene TRBV19; 9 bases align to TRBD1. From germline, CDR1 is LNHDA and CDR2 SQIVND (reference sequence). This CDR3 has 14 amino acids. The V and J ends lost 3 bases and 6 bases, in that order; junction bases with no gene match: 5. The CDR3, as DNA: TGTGCCAGTAGTATTCGGGACAGGGCTCCTGAAGCTTTCTTT. Translating it yields CASSIRDRAPEAFF.

This clonotype showed up just a few times. The V gene is TRBV5-1, the J gene TRBJ2-6; D not certain. The V end lost 1 base, the J end lost 0 bases, and 8 bases lay between the germline ends. This CDR3 has 16 amino acids. Germline CDR1 is SGHRS and CDR2 is YFSETQ. CDR3: CASSLQPVSGANVLTF. The CDR3 nucleotides are TGCGCCAGCAGCTTGCAACCAGTCTCTGGGGCCAACGTCCTGACTTTC.

The chain is built from TRBV9 and TRBJ2-1; the match to TRBD2 covers 8 bases. The germline V gene encodes CDR1 SGDLS and CDR2 YYNGEE. The CDR3 runs 16 residues. Losses at the gene ends were 4 bases for V and 6 bases for J; bases not matched to a gene: 12. In nucleotides, the CDR3 is TGTGCCAGCAGCCCGAGTTTGAGGCGGGAGGCCAATGAGCAGTTCTTC. It is translated as CASSPSLRREANEQFF.

This clonotype has a count of ten or more. V gene TRBV20-1 combines with J gene TRBJ2-3; 8 nucleotides line up with TRBD2. Germline trimming cut 0 bases from V and 4 bases from J; bases unmatched to any gene: 15. Germline CDR1 DFQATT, CDR2 SNEGSKA (reference sequence). This CDR3 contains 18 residues. CDR3 in amino acids: CSARDRPPKREQPDTQYF. The DNA for the CDR3 is TGCAGTGCTAGAGATCGCCCACCAAAGCGGGAGCAGCCAGATACGCAGTATTTT.

This clonotype was counted ten times or more. The chain has TRBV11-2 and TRBJ2-3; D remains ambiguous. The CDR3 is 20 amino acids. The V end was cut by 3 bases, the J end by 1 base, with 26 bases between. Germline lookup yields CDR1 SGHAT and CDR2 FQNNGV. The chain's CDR3 is CASSLKKQRGVEPRTDTQYF. CDR3 in DNA: TGTGCCAGCAGCTTGAAGAAACAACGCGGCGTAGAACCTCGCACAGATACGCAGTATTTT.

This clonotype has just a few counts. A read error may be the cause here, since a much bigger clone is one base away. The CDR3 nucleotides are TGTGCCAGCAGTTACCAGGCACGGGAGACCCAGCACTTC. Its translation: CASSYQARETQHF. The chain couples TRBV6-2 or TRBV6-3 to TRBJ2-5; D possibly corresponds to TRBD2 (6 bases). The CDR3 spans 13 residues. CDR1 and CDR2 (germline): MNHEY, SVGEGT.

This clonotype has at least ten counts. The chain has TRBV7-3 and TRBJ2-1; D is ambiguous. This CDR3 has 14 residues. The V end lost 5 bases, the J end lost 6 bases, and 14 bases lay between the germline ends. Germline loops: CDR1 SGHTA, CDR2 FQGTGA. Here the CDR3 DNA reads TGTGCCAGCAGCCCCGCAACCCGTATCAATGAGCAGTTCTTC. It yields the protein CASSPATRINEQFF.

The table lists this clonotype with many counts. The chain carries TRBV12-3 or TRBV12-4 and TRBJ2-7, with D tentatively TRBD1 (6 bases). The CDR3 spans 15 residues. V lost 7 bases and J lost 2, with 18 bases in between. The CDR3 region is CASTAGTSYAYEQYF. CDR3 sequence (DNA): TGTGCCAGCACGGCCGGGACATCCTACGCCTACGAGCAGTACTTC.

This clonotype was detected many times. The chain links TRBV7-2 to TRBJ1-5, with D perhaps matching TRBD1 (5 bases). This CDR3 comprises 13 residues. Germline CDR1 SGHTA, CDR2 FQGNSA. V lost 3 bases and J 6 bases, leaving 9 bases between the germline ends. In DNA, the CDR3 is TGTGCCAGCAGCTTGGACATGGGTCAGCCCCAGCATTTT. This translates into CASSLDMGQPQHF. The full variable domain, completed using reference TRBV7-2 and TRBJ1-5, is GAGVSQSPSNKVTEKGKDVELRCDPISGHTALYWYRQSLGQGLEFLIYFQGNSAPDKSGLPSDRFSAERTGGSVSTLTIQRTQQEDSAVYLCASSLDMGQPQHFGDGTRLSIL.

This clonotype was seen only a few times. The chain uses TRBV12-3 or TRBV12-4 and TRBJ1-3, with unresolved D. This CDR3 region has 16 residues. The germline V and J ends were trimmed by 3 bases and 0 bases, with 12 bases remaining between them. The CDR3 DNA reads as TGTGCCAGCAGTTTTTCTTCCCTAGCCTCTGGAAACACCATATATTTT. It specifies CASSFSSLASGNTIYF.

This chain links TRBV2 with TRBJ2-2, with TRBD2 matching over 8 bases. CDR3 length: 14 residues. Germline CDR1 and CDR2: SNHLY and FYNNEI. Trimming cost V 7 bases and J 0 bases; bases outside gene matches: 1. The CDR3 region has the DNA TGTGCCAGCACCGGGAGGGCGAACACCGGGGAGCTGTTTTTT. It translates to CASTGRANTGELFF.

This clonotype was counted ten times or more. DNA of the CDR3: TGTGCCAGCAGCTTAGCGGCCCCAGCGGTGAACACTGAAGCTTTCTTT. The encoded protein is CASSLAAPAVNTEAFF. The chain combines TRBV7-8 with TRBJ1-1; no definite D call. Germline assignment: CDR1 SGHVS and CDR2 FQNEAQ. With 0 bases removed from V and 0 bases from J, the gap between germline ends came to 11 bases. The CDR3 consists of 16 residues.

V gene TRBV19 combines with J gene TRBJ2-5; no firm D call. This CDR3 contains 14 residues. V was cut by 6 bases and J by 3 bases, with 14 bases left in between. CDR1 and CDR2 (germline): LNHDA, SQIVND (reference sequence). The CDR3 sequence is CASSMTGNEETQYF. Written as DNA, the CDR3 is TGTGCCAGTAGCATGACTGGGAACGAAGAGACCCAGTACTTC.

The chain couples TRBV20-1 to TRBJ2-7, with 11 bases matching TRBD2. Per germline, CDR1 DFQATT and CDR2 SNEGSKA (reference sequence). This CDR3 has 13 amino acids. V gave up 3 bases and J gave up 3 bases; unmatched junction bases: 1. The CDR3 sequence: CSARTSGVYEQYF. The CDR3, as DNA: TGCAGTGCTAGGACTAGCGGGGTCTACGAGCAGTACTTC.

The gene calls are TRBV6-9 and TRBJ2-3, with 12 positions matching TRBD2. CDR1 is MNHGY and CDR2 is SVAAGI in the germline V gene. Germline trimming cut 3 bases from V and 3 bases from J; bases unmatched to any gene: 7. The CDR3 contains 17 residues. The CDR3 coding sequence is TGTGCCAGCAGTTACCATCTACTAGCGGGAGGAACAGATACGCAGTATTTT. As protein: CASSYHLLAGGTDTQYF.

This clonotype was counted a few times. The chain is built from TRBV20-1 and TRBJ1-2; D is unclear. Deletions cut 3 bases from V and 6 bases from J, with 17 bases between. The CDR3 contains 14 residues. CDR1 is DFQATT, CDR2 SNEGSKA, per germline (reference sequence). CDR3 sequence: CSASDLREINGYTF. CDR3 nucleotides: TGCAGTGCTAGTGATCTCCGGGAAATAAATGGCTACACCTTC.

This sequence joins TRBV24-1 and TRBJ1-5; 11 bases agree with TRBD1. The CDR3 has 15 amino acids. Looked up from germline, CDR1 is KGHDR and CDR2 is SFDVKD. V lost 5 bases and J lost 6; bases outside the gene matches: 5. This chain's CDR3 is CATSGGQGAGQPQHF. The CDR3 bases are TGTGCCACCAGTGGCGGACAGGGGGCTGGTCAGCCCCAGCATTTT.

This clonotype showed up many times. The chain combines TRBV2 with TRBJ1-1; possible D gene TRBD1, 6 bases. The CDR3 is 16 amino acids. CDR1 and CDR2 (germline): SNHLY, FYNNEI. V shed 3 bases and J shed 3 bases, with 17 bases lying between them. The CDR3 loop reads CASSDTQGSGDTEAFF. The CDR3 coding sequence is TGTGCCAGCAGTGATACACAGGGCTCCGGCGACACTGAAGCTTTCTTT. The entire variable domain, with the rest obtained from reference TRBV2 and TRBJ1-1, is as follows: EPEVTQTPSHQVTQMGQEVILRCVPISNHLYFYWYRQILGQKVEFLVSFYNNEISEKSEIFDDQFSVERPDGSNFTLKIRSTKLEDSAMYFCASSDTQGSGDTEAFFGQGTRLTVV.

This rearrangement joins TRBV7-9 to TRBJ2-6, with D tentatively TRBD1 (6 bases). Trimming took 5 bases from V and 0 from J, leaving 17 bases between them. Germline CDR1 and CDR2: SEHNR and FQNEAQ (reference sequence). This CDR3 is built from 18 residues. The DNA for the CDR3 is TGTGCCAGCAGCCCCACCACTGAACAGGGCTCTGGGGCCAACGTCCTGACTTTC. This encodes CASSPTTEQGSGANVLTF. Variable domain in full (rest from reference TRBV7-9 and TRBJ2-6): DTGVSQNPRHKITKRGQNVTFRCDPISEHNRLYWYRQTLGQGPEFLTYFQNEAQLEKSRLLSDRFSAERPKGSFSTLEIQRTEQGDSAMYLCASSPTTEQGSGANVLTFGAGSRLTVL.